The rows below give T cell receptor beta chains drawn from one sample of a study of T cell responses to AZD1222 COVID-19 vaccine. Clones were sequenced by immunoSEQ multiplex PCR, and TCRdb holds only the in-frame ones, with some missing. The sample yields 60,000 to 85,000 clones, 85% seen once. The sample in question was peripheral blood, obtained on day 0 of AZD1222 vaccination. The receptors originated from an adult in good health. Both conserved end residues are part of each CDR3. The D gene is left open where the match is weak. Where a row states a size, it is once, few, many or the class of an expanded clone; other rows omit it.

j_call | d_call | v_call | clone_size | cdr3_nt | cdr3_aa
TRBJ1-5 | . | TRBV6-1 | . | TGTGCCAGCAGTGAAAGGGAACAGCATTTT | CASSEREQHF
TRBJ1-3 | . | TRBV7-6 | . | TGTGCCAGCAGCCGGGTGGGGCAACCCTCTGGAAACACCATATATTTT | CASSRVGQPSGNTIYF
TRBJ2-1 | TRBD2 | TRBV12-5 | . | TGTGCTAGTGGTGTGCCCTCTCTAGCGGGGGGTCCAACCTCCTACAATGAGCAGTTCTTC | CASGVPSLAGGPTSYNEQFF
TRBJ2-4 | . | TRBV7-2 | . | TGTGCCAGCAGCTTAGCGTGGGGTACGCAGAACATTCAGTACTTC | CASSLAWGTQNIQYF
TRBJ1-5 | . | TRBV6-6 | . | TGTGCCAGCAGAGACGACAGGCCCAATCAGCCCCAGCATTTT | CASRDDRPNQPQHF
TRBJ2-7 | TRBD1 | TRBV11-3 | . | TGTGCCAGCAGCTTAGAGTTGGCAGGGGGCATCCCCCACGAGCAGTACTTC | CASSLELAGGIPHEQYF
TRBJ1-5 | TRBD1 | TRBV19 | . | TGTGCCAGTAGGGACAGGGACAATCAGCCCCAGCATTTT | CASRDRDNQPQHF
TRBJ1-1 | . | TRBV7-9 | . | TGTGCCAGCAGGGGTTCCTACACTGAAGCTTTCTTT | CASRGSYTEAFF
TRBJ1-6 | . | TRBV3-1/TRBV3-2 | . | TGTGCCAGCAGCCAAGATCCTAATTCACCCCTCCACTTT | CASSQDPNSPLHF
TRBJ2-7 | TRBD2 | TRBV7-9 | . | TGTGCCAGCAGCTCCGGGACTAGCGGGATCCGCCCCTACGAGCAGTACTTC | CASSSGTSGIRPYEQYF
TRBJ2-3 | . | TRBV18 | . | TGTGCCAGCTCCCGCCTGGCGGGTGGGGACACAGATACGCAGTATTTT | CASSRLAGGDTDTQYF
TRBJ1-4 | . | TRBV5-1 | . | TGCGCCAGCAGCGCTTCCCCAGGTGGTGAAAAACTGTTTTTT | CASSASPGGEKLFF
TRBJ2-1 | TRBD1 | TRBV5-5 | . | TGTGCCAGCAGCCCTGGAGACAGGGGCTGGAATGAGCAGTTCTTC | CASSPGDRGWNEQFF
TRBJ1-2 | . | TRBV6-5 | . | TGTGCCAGCAAGATTGCTGACACCTATGGCTACACCTTC | CASKIADTYGYTF
TRBJ1-1 | . | TRBV9 | . | TGTGCCAGCAGCGTATTCAACGGGGTTACGACTGAAGCTTTCTTT | CASSVFNGVTTEAFF
TRBJ1-2 | . | TRBV6-6 | . | TGTGCCAGCAGTTACTCGCTCGGACGGACAAATTATGGCTACACCTTC | CASSYSLGRTNYGYTF
TRBJ1-2 | . | TRBV10-2 | . | TGCGCCAGCAGTGAGGTACGGAACTATGGCTACACCTTC | CASSEVRNYGYTF
TRBJ2-1 | . | TRBV5-1 | . | TGCGCCAGCGCAGGGATGGACCTCTACAATGAGCAGTTCTTC | CASAGMDLYNEQFF
TRBJ1-4 | . | TRBV7-9 | . | TGTGCCAGCAGCTTAGAAAGGGGGTCTGGTGAAAAACTGTTTTTT | CASSLERGSGEKLFF
TRBJ2-7 | . | TRBV11-2 | . | TGTGCCAGCAGCTCAGGCCCCTCCTACGAGCAGTACTTC | CASSSGPSYEQYF
TRBJ1-1 | . | TRBV7-9 | . | TGTGCCAGCAGCTTAGGCAGGATCATGAACACTGAAGCTTTCTTT | CASSLGRIMNTEAFF
TRBJ1-2 | . | TRBV25-1 | . | TGTGCCTCCCAGAGGGGTTTGAGTGGCTACACCTTC | CASQRGLSGYTF
TRBJ2-5 | . | TRBV19 | . | TGTGCCAGTAGTATAGTTTACCAAGAGACCCAGTACTTC | CASSIVYQETQYF
TRBJ1-5 | TRBD1 | TRBV27 | . | TGTGCCAGCAGACAGGGACAGGGAAGCAATCAGCCCCAGCATTTT | CASRQGQGSNQPQHF
TRBJ2-2 | . | TRBV27 | . | TGTGCCAGCAGTTTTGGCGGCACCGGGGAGCTGTTTTTT | CASSFGGTGELFF
TRBJ2-7 | . | TRBV18 | . | TGTGCCAGCTCACCTCCAGGACAGTCCTACTCCTACGAGCAGTACTTC | CASSPPGQSYSYEQYF
TRBJ1-5 | . | TRBV27 | . | TGTGCCAGCAGTCAGGGGTACAATCAGCCCCAGCATTTT | CASSQGYNQPQHF
TRBJ2-7 | . | TRBV20-1 | once | TGCAGTGCTTCCCGGGACGGGGAGCTACACTTC | CSASRDGELHF
TRBJ1-2 | . | TRBV7-9 | . | TGTGCCAGCAGCTTAGATCCCAGGTCTAACTATGGCTACACCTTC | CASSLDPRSNYGYTF
TRBJ1-5 | . | TRBV6-1 | . | TGTGCCAGCAGTGTTCCCTCAGTTAGGATTGACAATCAGCCCCAGCATTTT | CASSVPSVRIDNQPQHF
TRBJ1-4 | . | TRBV6-5 | . | TGTGCCAGCCGCCCTTATCAAGGCGGTGAAAAACTGTTTTTT | CASRPYQGGEKLFF
TRBJ2-2 | TRBD2 | TRBV5-1 | . | TGCGCCCGCAGCTTGGGGGCTAGCGGGGGAACCGGGGAGCTGTTTTTT | CARSLGASGGTGELFF
TRBJ1-2 | TRBD1 | TRBV6-5 | many | TGTGCCAGCAGTCCTACAGGGGGCCATGCTGGCTACACCTTC | CASSPTGGHAGYTF
TRBJ1-2 | . | TRBV28 | . | TGTGCCAGCAGCAGGGGCCTAGGCTACACCTTC | CASSRGLGYTF
TRBJ2-1 | . | TRBV10-3 | once | TGTGCCTCCACGCCGGGGGCTAAGAATGAGCAGTTCTTC | CASTPGAKNEQFF
TRBJ2-1 | TRBD2 | TRBV6-1 | . | TGTGCCAGCAGTGAAGTAGGTCGGGGGGTACGGCAGTTCTTC | CASSEVGRGVRQFF
TRBJ2-5 | TRBD2 | TRBV5-6 | once | TGTGCCAGCACCCCGGGGGGAGAGACCCAGTACTTC | CASTPGGETQYF
TRBJ1-5 | . | TRBV19 | . | TGTGCCAGTAGTGCAAGCCAGGGCAATCAGCCCCAGCATTTT | CASSASQGNQPQHF
TRBJ2-1 | . | TRBV14 | . | TGTGCCAGCAGCCAAACAGGGATCGGGAATGAGCAGTTCTTC | CASSQTGIGNEQFF